The present T cell receptor beta chain was sequenced within a study of long-term antiretroviral therapy in people with HIV. The wider study: About a decade before 2015, the earliest samples were taken when ART was typically delayed.

Findings of the study overall: Viral resistance, ART adherence and therapy changes all lacked available data. Blood obtained between the mid-2000s and the late 2010s may reflect older ART regimens. Post-ART diversity increased but stayed below transplant donor controls.

This clone has only one observation. Its antigen is not identified. Samples were assayed with immunoSEQ v3.0 at survey level. Assay: immunoSEQ multiplex PCR; the TCRdb copy retains only in-frame clones and omits some. The top ten hold about 25% of the sample, which has 20,000 to 30,000 clones, 83% seen once. Germline V gene data show CDR1 as SGHTA and CDR2 as FQGTGA. V lost 1 base and J lost 0, with 17 bases in between. The CDR3 contains 18 residues. This receptor was taken from a man in his fifties with HIV. The V call is TRBV7-3, the J call TRBJ2-3, with D tentatively TRBD1 or TRBD2 (5 bases each). Sequenced here: unsorted PBMCs, sampled 0.4 years after starting antiretroviral therapy. CDR3 loop: CASSLMPGTYFSTDTQYF. The CDR3 coding sequence is TGTGCCAGCAGCTTAATGCCCGGGACCTACTTTAGCACAGATACGCAGTATTTT.